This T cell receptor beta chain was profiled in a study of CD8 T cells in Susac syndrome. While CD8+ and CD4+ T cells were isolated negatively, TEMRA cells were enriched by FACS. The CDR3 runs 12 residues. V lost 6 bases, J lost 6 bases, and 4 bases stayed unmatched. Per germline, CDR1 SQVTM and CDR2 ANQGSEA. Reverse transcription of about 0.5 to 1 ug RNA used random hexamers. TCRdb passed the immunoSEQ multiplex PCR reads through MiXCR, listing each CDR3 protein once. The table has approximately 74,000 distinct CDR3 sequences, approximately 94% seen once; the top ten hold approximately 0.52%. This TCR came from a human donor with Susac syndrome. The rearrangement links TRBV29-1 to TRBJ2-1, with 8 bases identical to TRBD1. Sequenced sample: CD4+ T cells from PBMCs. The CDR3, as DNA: TGCAGCGTCGTGACAGGGGTCAATGAGCAGTTCTTC. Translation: CSVVTGVNEQFF.